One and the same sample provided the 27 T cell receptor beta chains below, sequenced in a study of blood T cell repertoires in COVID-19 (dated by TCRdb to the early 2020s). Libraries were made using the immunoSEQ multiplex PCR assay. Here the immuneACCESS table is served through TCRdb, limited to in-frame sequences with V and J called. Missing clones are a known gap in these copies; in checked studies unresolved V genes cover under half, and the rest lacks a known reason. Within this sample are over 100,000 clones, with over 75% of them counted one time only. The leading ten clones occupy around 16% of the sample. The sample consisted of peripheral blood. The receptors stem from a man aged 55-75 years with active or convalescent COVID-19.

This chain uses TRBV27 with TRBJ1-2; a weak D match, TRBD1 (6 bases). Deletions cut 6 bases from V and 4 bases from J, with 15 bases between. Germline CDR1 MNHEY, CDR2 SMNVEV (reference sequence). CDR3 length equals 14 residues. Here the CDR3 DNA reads TGTGCCAGCAGCCAGGGGATGTCTGGCTATGGCTACACCTTC. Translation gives CASSQGMSGYGYTF.

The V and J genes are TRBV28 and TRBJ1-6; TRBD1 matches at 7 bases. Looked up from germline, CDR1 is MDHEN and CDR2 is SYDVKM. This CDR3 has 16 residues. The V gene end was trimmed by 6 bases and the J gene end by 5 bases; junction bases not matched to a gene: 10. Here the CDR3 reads CASSILGTANNSPLHF. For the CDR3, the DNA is TGTGCCAGCAGCATCCTCGGGACAGCCAATAATTCACCCCTCCACTTT.

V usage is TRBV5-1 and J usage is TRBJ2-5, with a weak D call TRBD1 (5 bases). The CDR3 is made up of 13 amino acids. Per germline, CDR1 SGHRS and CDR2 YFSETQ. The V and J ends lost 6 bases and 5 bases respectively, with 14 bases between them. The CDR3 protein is CASTSNQGETQYF. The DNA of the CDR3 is TGCGCCAGCACGTCAAACCAGGGTGAGACCCAGTACTTC.

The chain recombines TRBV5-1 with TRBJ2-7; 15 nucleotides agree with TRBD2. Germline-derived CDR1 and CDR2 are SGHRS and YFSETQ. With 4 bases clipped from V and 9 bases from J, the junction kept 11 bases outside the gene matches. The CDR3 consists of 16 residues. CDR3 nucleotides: TGCGCCAGCAGCCAAGATAGGGGGACTAGCGGGAGGCGGCAGTACTTC. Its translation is CASSQDRGTSGRRQYF.

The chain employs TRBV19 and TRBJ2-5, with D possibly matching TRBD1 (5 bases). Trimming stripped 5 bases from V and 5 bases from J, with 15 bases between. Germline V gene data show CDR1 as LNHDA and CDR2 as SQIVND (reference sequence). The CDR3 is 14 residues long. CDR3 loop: CASSLGQIGETQYF. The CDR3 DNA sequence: TGTGCCAGTAGTCTCGGACAAATAGGCGAGACCCAGTACTTC.

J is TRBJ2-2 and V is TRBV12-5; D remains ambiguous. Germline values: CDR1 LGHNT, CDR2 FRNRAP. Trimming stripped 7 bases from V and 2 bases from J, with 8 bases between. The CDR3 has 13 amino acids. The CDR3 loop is CASAPPNTGELFF. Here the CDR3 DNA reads TGTGCTAGTGCCCCCCCTAACACCGGGGAGCTGTTTTTT.

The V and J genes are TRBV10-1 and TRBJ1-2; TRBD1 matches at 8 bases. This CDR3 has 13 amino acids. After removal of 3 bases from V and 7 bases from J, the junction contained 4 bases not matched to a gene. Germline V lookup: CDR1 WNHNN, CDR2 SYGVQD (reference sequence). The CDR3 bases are TGCGCCAGCAGTGAAGGCAGGGGGCTTGGCTACACCTTC. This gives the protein CASSEGRGLGYTF.

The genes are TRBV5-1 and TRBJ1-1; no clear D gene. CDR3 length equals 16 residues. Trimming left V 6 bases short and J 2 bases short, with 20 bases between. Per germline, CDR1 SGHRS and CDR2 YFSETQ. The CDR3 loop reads CASTPQTGGFNTEAFF. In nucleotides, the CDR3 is TGCGCCAGCACCCCCCAGACGGGAGGGTTTAACACTGAAGCTTTCTTT.

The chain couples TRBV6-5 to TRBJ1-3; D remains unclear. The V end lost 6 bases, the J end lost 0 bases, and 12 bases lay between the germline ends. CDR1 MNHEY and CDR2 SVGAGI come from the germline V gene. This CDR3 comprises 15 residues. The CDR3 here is CASRVRLTSGNTIYF. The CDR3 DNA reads TGTGCCAGCAGGGTTAGACTAACCTCTGGAAACACCATATATTTT.

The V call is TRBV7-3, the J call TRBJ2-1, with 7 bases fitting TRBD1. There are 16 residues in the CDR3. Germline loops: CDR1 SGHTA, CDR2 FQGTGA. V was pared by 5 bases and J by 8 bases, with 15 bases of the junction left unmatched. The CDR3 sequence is CASSLLGLRQGDEQFF. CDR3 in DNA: TGTGCCAGCAGCCTACTTGGATTAAGACAGGGCGATGAGCAGTTCTTC.

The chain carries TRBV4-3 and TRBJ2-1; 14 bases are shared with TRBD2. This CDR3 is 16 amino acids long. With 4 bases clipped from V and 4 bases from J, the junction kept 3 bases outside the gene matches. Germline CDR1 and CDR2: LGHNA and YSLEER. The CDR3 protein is CASSPRTSGRYNEQFF. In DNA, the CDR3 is TGCGCCAGCAGCCCCAGGACTAGCGGGAGGTACAATGAGCAGTTCTTC.

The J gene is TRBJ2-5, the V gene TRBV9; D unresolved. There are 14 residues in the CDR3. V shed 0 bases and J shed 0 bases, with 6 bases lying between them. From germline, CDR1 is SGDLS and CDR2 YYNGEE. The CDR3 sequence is CASSVGGNQETQYF. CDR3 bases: TGTGCCAGCAGCGTAGGAGGTAACCAAGAGACCCAGTACTTC.

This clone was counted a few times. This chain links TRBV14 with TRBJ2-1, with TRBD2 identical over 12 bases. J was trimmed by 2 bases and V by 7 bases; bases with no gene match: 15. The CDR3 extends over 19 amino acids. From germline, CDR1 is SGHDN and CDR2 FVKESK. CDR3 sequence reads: CASNRTGLAGDWAYNEQFF. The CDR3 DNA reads TGTGCCAGCAACCGTACGGGACTAGCGGGCGATTGGGCCTACAATGAGCAGTTCTTC.

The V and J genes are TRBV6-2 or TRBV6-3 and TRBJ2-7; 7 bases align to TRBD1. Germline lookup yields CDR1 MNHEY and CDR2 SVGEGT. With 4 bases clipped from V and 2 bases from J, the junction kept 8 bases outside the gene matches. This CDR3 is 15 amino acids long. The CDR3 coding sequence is TGTGCCAGCAGTTTTTCCCCGGGACAGCCCTACGAGCAGTACTTC. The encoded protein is CASSFSPGQPYEQYF.

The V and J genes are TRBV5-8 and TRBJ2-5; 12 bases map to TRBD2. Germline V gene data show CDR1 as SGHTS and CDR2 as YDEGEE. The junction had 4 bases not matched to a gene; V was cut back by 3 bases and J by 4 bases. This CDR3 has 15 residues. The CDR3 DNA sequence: TGTGCCAGCAGCTCAGGACTAGCGGGATCAGAGACCCAGTACTTC. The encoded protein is CASSSGLAGSETQYF.

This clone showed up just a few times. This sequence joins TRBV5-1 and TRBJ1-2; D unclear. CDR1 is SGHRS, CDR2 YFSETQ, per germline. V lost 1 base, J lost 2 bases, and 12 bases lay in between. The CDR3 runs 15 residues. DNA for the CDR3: TGCGCCAGCAGCTTGTCCTTACAGCCGAACTATGGCTACACCTTC. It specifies CASSLSLQPNYGYTF.

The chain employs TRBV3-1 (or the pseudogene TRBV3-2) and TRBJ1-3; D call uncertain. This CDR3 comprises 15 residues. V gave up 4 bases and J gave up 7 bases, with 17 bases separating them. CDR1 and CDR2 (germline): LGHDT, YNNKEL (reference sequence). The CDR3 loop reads CASSLEGGQLNTIYF. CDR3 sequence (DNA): TGTGCCAGCAGCCTCGAAGGAGGGCAACTGAACACCATATATTTT.

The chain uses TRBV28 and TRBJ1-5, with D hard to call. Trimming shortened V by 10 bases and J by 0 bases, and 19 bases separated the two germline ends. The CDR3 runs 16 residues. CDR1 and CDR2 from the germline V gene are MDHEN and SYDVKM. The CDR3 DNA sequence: TGTGCCACCTCTCTTCTTACGGCGGTTAGCAATCAGCCCCAGCATTTT. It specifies CATSLLTAVSNQPQHF.

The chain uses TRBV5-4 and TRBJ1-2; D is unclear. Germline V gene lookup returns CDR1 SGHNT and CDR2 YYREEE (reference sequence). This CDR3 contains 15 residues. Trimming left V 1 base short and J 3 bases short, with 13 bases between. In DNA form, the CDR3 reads TGTGCCAGCAGCTTGTTCTCCAGGTTGCACTATGGCTACACCTTC. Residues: CASSLFSRLHYGYTF.

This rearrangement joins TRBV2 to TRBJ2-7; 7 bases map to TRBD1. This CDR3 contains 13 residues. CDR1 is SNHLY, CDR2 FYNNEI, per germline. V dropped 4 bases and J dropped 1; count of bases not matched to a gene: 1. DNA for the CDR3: TGTGCCAGCAGTGTGGGACAGTCCTACGAGCAGTACTTC. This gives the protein CASSVGQSYEQYF.

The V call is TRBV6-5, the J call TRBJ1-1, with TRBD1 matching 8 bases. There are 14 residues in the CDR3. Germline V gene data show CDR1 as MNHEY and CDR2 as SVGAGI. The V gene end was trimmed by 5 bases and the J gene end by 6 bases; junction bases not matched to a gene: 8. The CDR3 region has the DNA TGTGCCAGCAGTCGCAGCAGGGGGCACGCTGAAGCTTTCTTT. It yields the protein CASSRSRGHAEAFF.

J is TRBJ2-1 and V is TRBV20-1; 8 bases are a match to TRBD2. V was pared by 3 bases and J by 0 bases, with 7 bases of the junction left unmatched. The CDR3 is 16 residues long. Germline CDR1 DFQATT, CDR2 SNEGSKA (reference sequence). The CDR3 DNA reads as TGCAGTGCTAGTGATCTCGGGACTAGCTCCTACAATGAGCAGTTCTTC. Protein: CSASDLGTSSYNEQFF.

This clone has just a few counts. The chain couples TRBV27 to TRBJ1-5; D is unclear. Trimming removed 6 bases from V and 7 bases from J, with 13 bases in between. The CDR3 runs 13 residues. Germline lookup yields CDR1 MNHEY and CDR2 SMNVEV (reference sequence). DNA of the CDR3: TGTGCCAGCAGGACGGACTGGTCGCAGCCCCAGCATTTT. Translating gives CASRTDWSQPQHF.

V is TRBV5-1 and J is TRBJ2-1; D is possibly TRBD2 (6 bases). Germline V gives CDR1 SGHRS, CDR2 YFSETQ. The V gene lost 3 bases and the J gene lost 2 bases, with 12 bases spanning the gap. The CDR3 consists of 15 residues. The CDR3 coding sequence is TGCGCCAGCAGCTACGCGGCGGGGACCTACAATGAGCAGTTCTTC. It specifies CASSYAAGTYNEQFF.

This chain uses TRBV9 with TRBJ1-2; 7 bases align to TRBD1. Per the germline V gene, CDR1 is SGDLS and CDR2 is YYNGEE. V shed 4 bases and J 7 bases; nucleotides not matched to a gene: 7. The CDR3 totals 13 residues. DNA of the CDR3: TGTGCCAGCAGCCCAGGGACAGATCCTGGCTACACCTTC. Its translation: CASSPGTDPGYTF.

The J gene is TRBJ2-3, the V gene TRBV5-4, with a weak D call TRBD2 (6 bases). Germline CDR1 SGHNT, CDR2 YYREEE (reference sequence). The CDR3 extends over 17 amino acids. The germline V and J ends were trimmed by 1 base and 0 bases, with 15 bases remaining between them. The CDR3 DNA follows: TGTGCCAGCAGCTTGTCGGTGTCTAGCGCAAGCACAGATACGCAGTATTTT. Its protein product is CASSLSVSSASTDTQYF.

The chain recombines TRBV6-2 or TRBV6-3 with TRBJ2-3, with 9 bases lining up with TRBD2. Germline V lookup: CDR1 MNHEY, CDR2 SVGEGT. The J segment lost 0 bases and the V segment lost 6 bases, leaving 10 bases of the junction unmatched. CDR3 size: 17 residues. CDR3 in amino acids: CASSTRRLAESTDTQYF. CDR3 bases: TGTGCCAGCAGCACTCGTAGACTAGCGGAAAGCACAGATACGCAGTATTTT.